This T cell receptor (beta chain) was profiled in a study of T-cell reconstitution after alpha-beta-depleted transplantation in children. General study points: Several hundred expanded graft clones reportedly supplied alpha-beta T cells about two months after transplant.

The table lists this clonotype with many counts. What it recognizes is unknown. Per the germline V gene, CDR1 is KGHSH and CDR2 is LQKENI. Trimming took off 3 bases at V and 3 bases at J, with 9 bases between the two ends. The CDR3 runs to 13 residues. Preparation of the TCRbeta library involved a method that used unique molecular identifiers. In TCRdb, the PCR reads were re-called with MiXCR into one record per CDR3 protein. Among about 98,000 distinct CDR3 sequences listed, 6% were seen once. Here the sequenced sample was PBMCs, mostly from graft donor cells, taken 60 days after TCRalphabeta/CD19-depleted stem cell transplant. The chain has TRBV18 and TRBJ2-7, with D unclear. The TCR originated in a female patient aged 2 to 10 who had a stem cell transplant for Fanconi anemia, so the T cells may come from the graft donor. The DNA for the CDR3 is TGTGCCAGCTCACCCCAAGGCGACTACGAGCAGTACTTC. This translates into CASSPQGDYEQYF.